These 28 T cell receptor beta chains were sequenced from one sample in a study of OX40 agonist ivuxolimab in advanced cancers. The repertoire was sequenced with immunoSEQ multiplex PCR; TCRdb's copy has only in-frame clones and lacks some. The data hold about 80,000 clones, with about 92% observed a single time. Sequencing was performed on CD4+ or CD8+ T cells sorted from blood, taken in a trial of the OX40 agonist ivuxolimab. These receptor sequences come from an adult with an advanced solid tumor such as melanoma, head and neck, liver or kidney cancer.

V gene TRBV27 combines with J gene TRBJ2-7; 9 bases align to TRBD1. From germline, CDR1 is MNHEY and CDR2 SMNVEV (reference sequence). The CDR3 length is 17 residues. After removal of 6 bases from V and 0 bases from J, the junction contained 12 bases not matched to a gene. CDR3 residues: CASSRGQGSLLSYEQYF. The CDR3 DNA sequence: TGTGCCAGCAGCCGCGGACAGGGGTCCCTCCTCTCCTACGAGCAGTACTTC.

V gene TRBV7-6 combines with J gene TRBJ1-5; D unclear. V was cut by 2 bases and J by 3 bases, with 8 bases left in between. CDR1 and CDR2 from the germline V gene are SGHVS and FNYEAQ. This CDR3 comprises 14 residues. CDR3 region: CASSLLPYNQPQHF. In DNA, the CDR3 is TGTGCCAGCAGCTTACTTCCGTACAATCAGCCCCAGCATTTT.

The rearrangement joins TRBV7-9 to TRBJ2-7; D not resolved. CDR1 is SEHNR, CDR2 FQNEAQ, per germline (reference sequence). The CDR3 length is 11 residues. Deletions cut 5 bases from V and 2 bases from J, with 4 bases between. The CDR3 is CASSVTYEQYF. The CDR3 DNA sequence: TGTGCCAGCAGCGTAACCTACGAGCAGTACTTC.

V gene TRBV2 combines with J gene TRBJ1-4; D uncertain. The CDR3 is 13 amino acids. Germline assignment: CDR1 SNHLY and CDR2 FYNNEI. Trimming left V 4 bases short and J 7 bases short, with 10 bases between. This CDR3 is CASSGTGSEKLFF. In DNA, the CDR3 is TGTGCCAGCAGTGGTACGGGGAGTGAAAAACTGTTTTTT.

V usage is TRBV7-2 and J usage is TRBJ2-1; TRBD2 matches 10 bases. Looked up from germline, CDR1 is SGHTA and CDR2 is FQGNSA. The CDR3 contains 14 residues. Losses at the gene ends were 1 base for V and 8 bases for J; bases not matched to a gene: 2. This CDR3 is CASSLVGTSDEQFF. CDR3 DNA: TGTGCCAGCAGCTTAGTTGGGACTAGCGATGAGCAGTTCTTC.

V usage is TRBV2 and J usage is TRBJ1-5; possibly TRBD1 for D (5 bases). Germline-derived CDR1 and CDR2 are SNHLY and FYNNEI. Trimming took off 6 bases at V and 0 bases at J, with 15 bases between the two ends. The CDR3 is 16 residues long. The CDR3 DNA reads TGTGCCAGCAGGGGGCCCGGGTACTATAGCAATCAGCCCCAGCATTTT. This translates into CASRGPGYYSNQPQHF.

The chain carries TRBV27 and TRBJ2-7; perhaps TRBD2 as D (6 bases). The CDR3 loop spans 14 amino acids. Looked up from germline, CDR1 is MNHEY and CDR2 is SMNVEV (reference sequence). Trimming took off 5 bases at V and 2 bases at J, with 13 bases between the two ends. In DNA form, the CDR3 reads TGTGCCAGCAGTGGGATGGGACTCCCCTACGAGCAGTACTTC. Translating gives CASSGMGLPYEQYF.

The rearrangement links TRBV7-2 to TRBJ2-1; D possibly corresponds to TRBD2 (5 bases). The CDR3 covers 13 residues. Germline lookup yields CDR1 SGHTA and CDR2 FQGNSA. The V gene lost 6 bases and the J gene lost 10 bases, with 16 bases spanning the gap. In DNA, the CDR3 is TGTGCCAGCAGGAGCAGGACGGGGAACGAGCAGTTCTTC. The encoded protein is CASRSRTGNEQFF. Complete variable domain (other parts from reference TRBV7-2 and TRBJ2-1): GAGVSQSPSNKVTEKGKDVELRCDPISGHTALYWYRQSLGQGLEFLIYFQGNSAPDKSGLPSDRFSAERTGGSVSTLTIQRTQQEDSAVYLCASRSRTGNEQFFGPGTRLTVL.

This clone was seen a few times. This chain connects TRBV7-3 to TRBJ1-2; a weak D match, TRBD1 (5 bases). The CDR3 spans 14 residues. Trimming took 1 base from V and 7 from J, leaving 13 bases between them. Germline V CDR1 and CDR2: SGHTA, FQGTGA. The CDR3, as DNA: TGTGCCAGCAGCTTAAATCCCCAGGGTGGTGGCTACACCTTC. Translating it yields CASSLNPQGGGYTF.

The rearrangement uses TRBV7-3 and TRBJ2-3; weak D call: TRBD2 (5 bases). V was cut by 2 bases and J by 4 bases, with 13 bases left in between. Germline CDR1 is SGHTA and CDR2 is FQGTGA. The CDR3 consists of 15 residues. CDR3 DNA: TGTGCCAGCAGCTTAGAGGGTGCGTTGCCAGATACGCAGTATTTT. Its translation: CASSLEGALPDTQYF.

In nucleotides, the CDR3 is TGTGCCAGCAGCACCCTATACGAGCAGTACTTC. Amino acids: CASSTLYEQYF. V gene TRBV28 combines with J gene TRBJ2-7, with D hard to call. Germline V gives CDR1 MDHEN, CDR2 SYDVKM. Trimming removed 6 bases at V and 4 bases at J, with 7 bases between. There are 11 residues in the CDR3.

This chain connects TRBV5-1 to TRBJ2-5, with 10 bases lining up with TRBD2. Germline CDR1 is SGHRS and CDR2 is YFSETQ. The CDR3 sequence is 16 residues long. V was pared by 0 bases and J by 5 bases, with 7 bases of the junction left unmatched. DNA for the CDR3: TGCGCCAGCAGCTTGGGTCTAGCGGGAGTTTACGAGACCCAGTACTTC. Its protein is CASSLGLAGVYETQYF.

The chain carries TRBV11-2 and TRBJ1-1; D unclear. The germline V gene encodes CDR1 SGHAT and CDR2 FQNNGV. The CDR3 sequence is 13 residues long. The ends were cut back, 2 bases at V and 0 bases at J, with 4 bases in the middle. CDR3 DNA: TGTGCCAGCAGCTTAATAATGAACACTGAAGCTTTCTTT. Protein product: CASSLIMNTEAFF.

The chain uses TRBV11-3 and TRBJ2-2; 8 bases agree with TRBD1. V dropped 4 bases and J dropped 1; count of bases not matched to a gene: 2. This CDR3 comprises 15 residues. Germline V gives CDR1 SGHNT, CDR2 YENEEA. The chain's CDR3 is CASSSGTGNTGELFF. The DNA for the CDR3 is TGTGCCAGCAGCTCCGGGACAGGGAACACCGGGGAGCTGTTTTTT.

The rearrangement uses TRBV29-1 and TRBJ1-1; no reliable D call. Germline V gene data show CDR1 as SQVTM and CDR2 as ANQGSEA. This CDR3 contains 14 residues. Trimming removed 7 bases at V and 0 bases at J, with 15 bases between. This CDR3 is CSARRAFMNTEAFF. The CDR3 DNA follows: TGCAGCGCCCGAAGGGCATTCATGAACACTGAAGCTTTCTTT.

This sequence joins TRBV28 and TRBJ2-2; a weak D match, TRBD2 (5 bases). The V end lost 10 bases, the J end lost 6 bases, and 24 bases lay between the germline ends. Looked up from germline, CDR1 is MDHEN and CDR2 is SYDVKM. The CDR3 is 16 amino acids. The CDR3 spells CATSSPGIPRAGELFF. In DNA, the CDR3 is TGTGCCACCTCTTCCCCGGGAATCCCAAGGGCCGGGGAGCTGTTTTTT.

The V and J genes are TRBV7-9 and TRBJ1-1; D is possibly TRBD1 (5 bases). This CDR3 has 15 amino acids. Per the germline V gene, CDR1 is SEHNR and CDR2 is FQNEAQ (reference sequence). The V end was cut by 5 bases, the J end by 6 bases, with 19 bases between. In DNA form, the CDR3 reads TGTGCCAGCAGCGCCGAGGTGGGCAGGGAGGCTGAAGCTTTCTTT. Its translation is CASSAEVGREAEAFF.

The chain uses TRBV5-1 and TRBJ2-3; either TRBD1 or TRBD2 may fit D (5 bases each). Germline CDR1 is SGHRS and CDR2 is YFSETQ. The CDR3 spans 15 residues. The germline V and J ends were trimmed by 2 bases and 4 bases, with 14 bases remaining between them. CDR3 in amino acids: CASSFGGLGADTQYF. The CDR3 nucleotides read TGCGCCAGCAGCTTCGGCGGGTTAGGGGCAGATACGCAGTATTTT. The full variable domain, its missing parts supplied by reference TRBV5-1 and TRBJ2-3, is KAGVTQTPRYLIKTRGQQVTLSCSPISGHRSVSWYQQTPGQGLQFLFEYFSETQRNKGNFPGRFSGRQFSNSRSEMNVSTLELGDSALYLCASSFGGLGADTQYFGPGTRLTVL.

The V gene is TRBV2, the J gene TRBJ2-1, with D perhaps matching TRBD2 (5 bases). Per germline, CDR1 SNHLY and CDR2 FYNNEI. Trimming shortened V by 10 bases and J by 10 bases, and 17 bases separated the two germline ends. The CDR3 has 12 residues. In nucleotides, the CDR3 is TGTGCCACCAACCCAGACCGAGGGGAGCAGTTCTTC. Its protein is CATNPDRGEQFF. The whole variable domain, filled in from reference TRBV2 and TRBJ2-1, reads EPEVTQTPSHQVTQMGQEVILRCVPISNHLYFYWYRQILGQKVEFLVSFYNNEISEKSEIFDDQFSVERPDGSNFTLKIRSTKLEDSAMYFCATNPDRGEQFFGPGTRLTVL.

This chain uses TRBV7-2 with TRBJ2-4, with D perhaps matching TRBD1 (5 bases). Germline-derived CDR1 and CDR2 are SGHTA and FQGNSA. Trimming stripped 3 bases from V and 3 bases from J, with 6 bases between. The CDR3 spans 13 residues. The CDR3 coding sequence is TGTGCCAGCAGCTTCGGACACAAAAACATTCAGTACTTC. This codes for CASSFGHKNIQYF.

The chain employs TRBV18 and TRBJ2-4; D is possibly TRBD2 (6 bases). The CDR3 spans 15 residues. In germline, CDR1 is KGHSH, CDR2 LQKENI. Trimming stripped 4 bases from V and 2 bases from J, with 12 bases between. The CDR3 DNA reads TGTGCCAGCTCACAAGAGGCGGGACCCAAAAACATTCAGTACTTC. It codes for CASSQEAGPKNIQYF. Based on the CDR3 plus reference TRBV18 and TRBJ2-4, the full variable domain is NAGVMQNPRHLVRRRGQEARLRCSPMKGHSHVYWYRQLPEEGLKFMVYLQKENIIDESGMPKERFSAEFPKEGPSILRIQQVVRGDSAAYFCASSQEAGPKNIQYFGAGTRLSVL.

Here the CDR3 reads CSAGENTEAFF. CDR3 in DNA: TGCAGTGCAGGGGAGAACACTGAAGCTTTCTTT. V usage is TRBV20-1 and J usage is TRBJ1-1, with a possible D match to TRBD1 (5 bases). Germline V gene sequence: CDR1 DFQATT, CDR2 SNEGSKA (reference sequence). The V end was cut by 6 bases, the J end by 1 base, with 6 bases between. The CDR3 has 11 residues.

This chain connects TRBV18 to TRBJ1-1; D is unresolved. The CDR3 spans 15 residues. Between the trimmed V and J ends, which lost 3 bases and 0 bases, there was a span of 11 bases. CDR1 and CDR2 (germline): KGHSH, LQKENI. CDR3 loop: CASSPNRVLNTEAFF. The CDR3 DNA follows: TGTGCCAGCTCACCGAATAGGGTACTGAACACTGAAGCTTTCTTT.

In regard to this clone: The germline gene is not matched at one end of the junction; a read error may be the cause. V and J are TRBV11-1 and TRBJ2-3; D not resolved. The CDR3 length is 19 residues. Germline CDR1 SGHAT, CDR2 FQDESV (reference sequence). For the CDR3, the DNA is TGTGCCAGCAACCCGTTACCCGTCGGCACCGCTAGAAGCACACATACGCAGTATTTT. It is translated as CASNPLPVGTARSTHTQYF.

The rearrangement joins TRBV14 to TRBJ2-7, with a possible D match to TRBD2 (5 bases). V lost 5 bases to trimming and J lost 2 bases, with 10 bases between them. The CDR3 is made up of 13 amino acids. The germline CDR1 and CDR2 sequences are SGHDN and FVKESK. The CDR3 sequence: CASSVDWPYEQYF. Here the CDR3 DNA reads TGTGCCAGCAGCGTGGACTGGCCCTACGAGCAGTACTTC.

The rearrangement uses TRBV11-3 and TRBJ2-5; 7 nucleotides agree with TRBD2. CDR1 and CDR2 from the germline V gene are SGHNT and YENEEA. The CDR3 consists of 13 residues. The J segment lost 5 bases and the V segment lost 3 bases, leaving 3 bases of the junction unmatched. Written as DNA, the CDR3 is TGTGCCAGCAGCTTCCTTAGCGGGGAGACCCAGTACTTC. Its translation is CASSFLSGETQYF.

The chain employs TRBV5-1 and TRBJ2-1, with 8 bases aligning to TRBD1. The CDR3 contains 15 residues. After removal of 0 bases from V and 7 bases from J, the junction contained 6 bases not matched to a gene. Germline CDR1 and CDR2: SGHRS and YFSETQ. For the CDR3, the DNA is TGCGCCAGCAGCTTGGTTTCAGGGGGCAAAAATGAGCAGTTCTTC. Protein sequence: CASSLVSGGKNEQFF.

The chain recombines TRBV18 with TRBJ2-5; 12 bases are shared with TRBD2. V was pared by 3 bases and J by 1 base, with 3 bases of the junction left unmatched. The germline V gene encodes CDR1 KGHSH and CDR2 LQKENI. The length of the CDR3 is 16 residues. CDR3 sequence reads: CASSPGLAGSQETQYF. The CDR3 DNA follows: TGTGCCAGCTCACCCGGACTAGCGGGATCCCAAGAGACCCAGTACTTC.